Presented here are 13 T cell receptor beta chains from one specimen sequenced in a study of shared clonotypes between healthy human individuals. This table comes from immunoSEQ multiplex PCR, and its TCRdb copy is limited to in-frame clones, with some not included. The sample includes millions of clones, approximately 94% of them seen just once. It was CD45RO-negative cells, positively selected for CCR7, that made up naive CD8 cells, with terminally differentiated effector memory CD45RA+ cells excluded. Sequences were obtained from naive CD8+ T cells from PBMCs. All receptors derive from a man younger than 35 in good health. Some clones in this sample may be carry-over from other donors' samples.

The CDR3 protein is CASSPPPRGAYEQYF. CDR3 bases: TGCGCCAGCAGCCCGCCCCCCAGGGGAGCCTACGAGCAGTACTTC. The chain employs TRBV4-1 and TRBJ2-7; tentatively, D is TRBD1 (6 bases). The CDR3 runs 15 residues. V dropped 4 bases and J dropped 2 bases, with 15 bases sitting between them. CDR1 MGHRA and CDR2 YSYEKL come from the germline V gene.

V and J are TRBV28 and TRBJ1-2; D unclear. From germline, CDR1 is MDHEN and CDR2 SYDVKM. Trimming shortened V by 6 bases and J by 8 bases, and 10 bases separated the two germline ends. The CDR3 is 11 amino acids. Here the CDR3 DNA reads TGTGCCAGCAGCCACCCATGGGGCTACACCTTC. This gives the protein CASSHPWGYTF.

The chain is built from TRBV11-2 and TRBJ2-1, with 14 bases identical to TRBD2. The CDR3 is made up of 17 amino acids. V lost 2 bases, J lost 7 bases, and 7 bases stayed unmatched. The V gene's germline CDR1 is SGHAT and CDR2 FQNNGV. The chain's CDR3 is CASSLRTSGRRLNEQFF. The CDR3 DNA is TGTGCCAGCAGCTTAAGGACTAGCGGGAGGAGGCTTAATGAGCAGTTCTTC.

Remarks on this clone: Other DNA sequences in the same sample also yield this CDR3. This chain joins TRBV11-2 and TRBJ2-7; weak D call: TRBD1 (5 bases). Trimming took off 1 base at V and 5 bases at J, with 6 bases between the two ends. Germline V gives CDR1 SGHAT, CDR2 FQNNGV. CDR3 length: 12 amino acids. CDR3 residues: CASSLGRDEQYF. The CDR3 DNA reads TGTGCCAGCAGCTTAGGCAGGGACGAGCAGTACTTC.

The chain is built from TRBV27 and TRBJ1-5, with a weak D call TRBD1 (5 bases). There are 16 residues in the CDR3. V lost 0 bases, J lost 10 bases, and 19 bases lay in between. Germline CDR1 MNHEY, CDR2 SMNVEV (reference sequence). CDR3 residues: CASSLSLGDSTFPQHF. CDR3 coding DNA: TGTGCCAGCAGTTTATCGCTAGGAGACAGCACATTTCCCCAGCATTTT.

This clone was seen only a few times. The chain joins TRBV27 to TRBJ1-5; D gene unclear. Trimming took off 3 bases at V and 0 bases at J, with 12 bases between the two ends. Per germline, CDR1 MNHEY and CDR2 SMNVEV (reference sequence). The CDR3 spans 16 residues. The CDR3 region is CASSFAAGDSNQPQHF. The DNA of the CDR3 is TGTGCCAGCAGTTTTGCTGCAGGAGATAGCAATCAGCCCCAGCATTTT.

This clone was seen just once. The chain links TRBV28 to TRBJ1-1; 9 nucleotides match TRBD1. Per the germline V gene, CDR1 is MDHEN and CDR2 is SYDVKM. With V trimmed by 6 bases and J by 1 base, 3 bases remained unmatched. The CDR3 spans 14 residues. CDR3 amino acids: CASRGDRANTEAFF. The CDR3, as DNA: TGTGCCAGCAGGGGGGACAGGGCGAACACTGAAGCTTTCTTT.

As for this clone: Distinct nucleotide sequences in the sample also encode this CDR3. The chain links TRBV6-6 to TRBJ1-1, with a possible D match to TRBD1 (5 bases). CDR1 MNHNY and CDR2 SVGAGI come from the germline V gene (reference sequence). The CDR3 contains 11 residues. Trimming stripped 6 bases from V and 6 bases from J, with 8 bases between. The CDR3 here is CASRLGAEAFF. In DNA, the CDR3 is TGTGCCAGCAGGTTGGGGGCTGAAGCTTTCTTT.

This clone turned up a few times. The V call is TRBV27, the J call TRBJ2-1; 7 bases fit TRBD2. The germline V gene encodes CDR1 MNHEY and CDR2 SMNVEV (reference sequence). V was pared by 2 bases and J by 6 bases, with 1 base of the junction left unmatched. The CDR3 runs 13 residues. The CDR3 DNA sequence: TGTGCCAGCAGTTTACGACTAGCCAATGAGCAGTTCTTC. The encoded protein is CASSLRLANEQFF.

This rearrangement joins TRBV2 to TRBJ2-7; D possibly corresponds to TRBD2 (5 bases). The CDR3 sequence is 15 residues long. V lost 1 base, J lost 2 bases, and 12 bases lay in between. Germline CDR1 and CDR2: SNHLY and FYNNEI. CDR3 DNA sequence: TGTGCCAGCAGTGAAGGCGGAGGCGCCCCCTACGAGCAGTACTTC. Residues: CASSEGGGAPYEQYF.

This chain uses TRBV13 with TRBJ1-1; 7 bases map to TRBD1. The V gene end was trimmed by 5 bases and the J gene end by 7 bases; junction bases not matched to a gene: 7. Germline values: CDR1 PRHDT, CDR2 FYEKMQ (reference sequence). The CDR3 contains 13 residues. CDR3 protein: CASSLKGALEAFF. As DNA, the CDR3 is TGTGCCAGCAGCCTAAAGGGGGCTCTTGAAGCTTTCTTT.

The rearrangement joins TRBV6-6 to TRBJ1-3, with unresolved D. V was clipped by 7 bases and J by 0 bases, with 13 bases between them. CDR3 length equals 15 residues. Germline V gene lookup returns CDR1 MNHNY and CDR2 SVGAGI (reference sequence). The DNA for the CDR3 is TGTGCCAGCATGAACCGACTTATCTCTGGAAACACCATATATTTT. Translated: CASMNRLISGNTIYF.

The chain employs TRBV7-8 and TRBJ2-3, with unresolved D. The CDR3 spans 15 residues. Trimming took off 1 base at V and 2 bases at J, with 10 bases between the two ends. Germline values: CDR1 SGHVS, CDR2 FQNEAQ. CDR3 loop: CASSLGAQYTDTQYF. CDR3 sequence (DNA): TGTGCCAGCAGCTTAGGGGCCCAATACACAGATACGCAGTATTTT. Variable domain in full (rest from reference TRBV7-8 and TRBJ2-3): GAGVSQSPRYKVAKRGQDVALRCDPISGHVSLFWYQQALGQGPEFLTYFQNEAQLDKSGLPSDRFFAERPEGSVSTLKIQRTQQEDSAVYLCASSLGAQYTDTQYFGPGTRLTVL.